The rows below give T cell receptor beta chains drawn from one sample of a study of control samples from healthy donors and cancer patients. Only in-frame clones appear in the TCRdb table, and some are missing; sequencing was by immunoSEQ multiplex PCR. This table has about 94,000 clones, 90% appearing once. Sequences were obtained from blood. The receptors shown here come from a woman aged 18 to 35 in good health. CDR3s include the opening cysteine and the closing phenylalanine or tryptophan. Fields, in order: V gene, J gene, CDR3 protein.

TRBV9	TRBJ1-2	CASSVDTAYMTRPNYGYTF
TRBV9	TRBJ2-3	CASSGGRGPDTQYF
TRBV2	TRBJ2-7	CASLFLAGDSYEQYF
TRBV2	TRBJ1-1	CASSAGGSTEAFF
TRBV10-3	TRBJ1-1	CAISEQRNQNTEAFF
TRBV19	TRBJ1-2	CASSIDVYGYTF
TRBV5-4	TRBJ1-4	CASSAEYDKEKLFF
TRBV13	TRBJ2-1	CASSFSGGAAEQFF
TRBV12-3/TRBV12-4	TRBJ1-1	CASSRGVIEAFF
TRBV9	TRBJ2-7	CASSVEDRASRSGTYEQYF
TRBV6-5	TRBJ2-7	CASSLRTLEQYF
TRBV4-2	TRBJ2-3	CASSQDVRGAGTDTQYF
TRBV2	TRBJ1-4	CASSNRKGTGEKLFF
TRBV7-3	TRBJ2-1	CASSLGGGVNNEQFF
TRBV7-2	TRBJ2-7	CASSLIRTGDEQYF
TRBV13	TRBJ2-1	CASSLAEVGMTEEFF